The 15 T cell receptor beta chains reported below all come from one sample, sequenced in a study of response to subunit inactivated influenza vaccine. From the RT-PCR reads, TCRdb called clonotypes with MiXCR, one entry per CDR3 protein. Counted here are roughly 760,000 distinct CDR3 sequences, approximately 21% occurring once; the ten biggest clones make up roughly 10%. This specimen was PBMCs from blood, taken 5 to 6 days after vaccination. These receptors originate from a middle-aged man who received an inactivated influenza vaccine.

This clonotype was recorded at least ten times. The V and J genes are TRBV24-1 and TRBJ2-3; 8 nucleotides align to TRBD2. CDR3 length: 12 residues. Germline loops: CDR1 KGHDR, CDR2 SFDVKD. With 9 bases clipped from V and 4 bases from J, the junction kept 2 bases outside the gene matches. The CDR3 protein is CATAGGSDTQYF. The CDR3 nucleotides read TGTGCCACCGCGGGAGGATCAGATACGCAGTATTTT.

In its sample, this clonotype was seen a few times. V gene TRBV12-3 or TRBV12-4 combines with J gene TRBJ1-5; D is ambiguous. This CDR3 spans 14 amino acids. Trimming cost V 7 bases and J 7 bases, with 17 bases left between them. The CDR3 sequence: CASTTAAEGQPQHF. CDR3 DNA sequence: TGTGCCAGCACCACAGCGGCTGAGGGCCAGCCCCAGCATTTT.

The chain carries TRBV24-1 and TRBJ2-1; no reliable D call. This CDR3 contains 16 residues. Per the germline V gene, CDR1 is KGHDR and CDR2 is SFDVKD. The V end lost 3 bases, the J end lost 7 bases, and 18 bases lay between the germline ends. CDR3 sequence (DNA): TGTGCCACCAGTGATCCACAAGGAGACGGTAGAAATGAGCAGTTCTTC. Its translation is CATSDPQGDGRNEQFF.

The chain uses TRBV28 and TRBJ2-7, with D tentatively TRBD2 (5 bases). Looked up from germline, CDR1 is MDHEN and CDR2 is SYDVKM. The CDR3 sequence is 14 residues long. Trimming took off 5 bases at V and 5 bases at J, with 16 bases between the two ends. Written as DNA, the CDR3 is TGTGCCAGCAGTGAGGCGGGTCCCCACCACGAGCAGTACTTC. Translation gives CASSEAGPHHEQYF.

The gene calls are TRBV10-3 and TRBJ2-5, with TRBD2 matching over 7 bases. The V gene's germline CDR1 is ENHRY and CDR2 SYGVKD. Trimming took 4 bases from V and 3 from J; bases not matched to a gene: 2. This CDR3 is 13 amino acids long. The CDR3 DNA is TGTGCCATCAGTGCTGGGACTAAAGAGACCCAGTACTTC. Amino acids: CAISAGTKETQYF.

This clonotype occurred many times. The V call is TRBV24-1, the J call TRBJ2-1; D is unclear. This CDR3 has 13 amino acids. Trimming removed 0 bases from V and 9 bases from J, with 8 bases in between. The V gene's germline CDR1 is KGHDR and CDR2 SFDVKD. The CDR3 nucleotides read TGTGCCACCAGTGATTTGCGAGGTCTTGAGCAGTTCTTC. It translates to CATSDLRGLEQFF.

This chain links TRBV12-3 or TRBV12-4 with TRBJ2-3; D ambiguous. The CDR3 spans 15 residues. V lost 6 bases to trimming and J lost 0 bases, with 13 bases between them. Written as DNA, the CDR3 is TGTGCCAGCAGCCTCCGGAGCTTTAGCACAGATACGCAGTATTTT. It codes for CASSLRSFSTDTQYF.

This CDR3 reads CASSNIPGQGVQFF. DNA of the CDR3: TGTGCCAGCAGCAATATACCGGGACAGGGGGTTCAGTTCTTC. This sequence joins TRBV9 and TRBJ2-1, with 11 bases matching TRBD1. J lost 13 bases, V lost 4 bases, and 10 bases had no gene match. The CDR3 has 14 amino acids. Germline CDR1 reads SGDLS; CDR2 reads YYNGEE.

V is TRBV10-3 and J is TRBJ1-6; perhaps TRBD1 as D (6 bases). With 7 bases removed from V and 5 bases from J, the gap between germline ends came to 15 bases. This CDR3 has 15 residues. From germline, CDR1 is ENHRY and CDR2 SYGVKD. In DNA form, the CDR3 reads TGTGCCATCAAACCTCAGGGGTTGGATAATTCACCCCTCCACTTT. Translated, it gives CAIKPQGLDNSPLHF.

The rearrangement joins TRBV24-1 to TRBJ2-3; 7 bases map to TRBD1. J was trimmed by 5 bases and V by 3 bases; bases with no gene match: 7. The CDR3 spans 15 residues. Germline V gives CDR1 KGHDR, CDR2 SFDVKD. This CDR3 reads CATSDPGTAKDTQYF. The CDR3 DNA is TGTGCCACCAGTGATCCCGGGACAGCGAAAGATACGCAGTATTTT.

This clonotype appeared a few times. This chain connects TRBV19 to TRBJ2-2, with unresolved D. Deletions cut 2 bases from V and 5 bases from J, with 12 bases between. This CDR3 is 15 amino acids long. Per the germline V gene, CDR1 is LNHDA and CDR2 is SQIVND (reference sequence). The CDR3 coding sequence is TGTGCCAGTAGTATATCCCCGTTGGGAACCGGGGAGCTGTTTTTT. The encoded protein is CASSISPLGTGELFF.

This clonotype showed up just a few times. The chain couples TRBV20-1 to TRBJ2-7; D is undetermined. The CDR3 contains 13 residues. Germline V gene data show CDR1 as DFQATT and CDR2 as SNEGSKA (reference sequence). V lost 6 bases, J lost 5 bases, and 17 bases lay in between. The CDR3 region has the DNA TGCAGTGCCTCAGGCCCCTCGGCCCACGAGCAGTACTTC. Amino acid sequence: CSASGPSAHEQYF.

There are a few counts of this clonotype. The V call is TRBV20-1, the J call TRBJ2-3, with TRBD2 matching over 12 bases. Germline V gene data show CDR1 as DFQATT and CDR2 as SNEGSKA (reference sequence). Unmatched junction bases numbered 6, after V lost 3 bases and J lost 2 bases. The CDR3 is made up of 16 amino acids. The CDR3 sequence: CSARGGLAGFTDTQYF. The CDR3, as DNA: TGCAGTGCTAGGGGGGGACTAGCGGGCTTCACAGATACGCAGTATTTT.

In its sample, this clonotype was seen a few times. The rearrangement uses TRBV20-1 and TRBJ1-2; D ambiguous. The CDR3 totals 13 residues. V lost 6 bases to trimming and J lost 1 base, with 12 bases between them. Germline values: CDR1 DFQATT, CDR2 SNEGSKA (reference sequence). CDR3 in amino acids: CSAETGNNYGYTF. The CDR3 region has the DNA TGCAGTGCCGAGACCGGGAATAACTATGGCTACACCTTC.

The rearrangement links TRBV5-5 to TRBJ2-3; the D is unclear. Per the germline V gene, CDR1 is SGHKS and CDR2 is YYEKEE (reference sequence). Trimming cost V 0 bases and J 0 bases, with 8 bases left between them. The CDR3 consists of 15 residues. The CDR3 nucleotides read TGTGCCAGCAGCTTGGATATTTATAGCACAGATACGCAGTATTTT. It codes for CASSLDIYSTDTQYF.